This entry is about one TCR beta chain. This entry comes from a study of T cell responses to AZD1222 COVID-19 vaccine. Produced via immunoSEQ multiplex PCR; TCRdb's table is partial and in-frame only. The sample yields around 94,000 clones, 85% seen once. With 2 bases removed from V and 6 bases from J, the gap between germline ends came to 14 bases. The CDR3 is 14 residues long. Germline V CDR1 and CDR2: SEHNR, FQNEAQ (reference sequence). The V and J genes are TRBV7-9 and TRBJ2-7, with D possibly matching TRBD1 (5 bases). This material consisted of peripheral blood, taken 28 days after the second AZD1222 dose. The receptor was isolated from an adult who received the AZD1222 COVID-19 vaccine. CDR3 amino acids: CASSLTQGSSEQYF. Written as DNA, the CDR3 is TGTGCCAGCAGCTTAACTCAGGGTTCGAGCGAGCAGTACTTC.